This T cell receptor beta chain emerged from a study of patients and donors after allogeneic stem cell transplantation. TCRdb re-analysed the RT-PCR reads in MiXCR, keeping a single row per CDR3 protein. The data show about 88,000 distinct CDR3 sequences, roughly 48% seen once. Trimming cost V 6 bases and J 4 bases, with 13 bases left between them. The CDR3 runs 14 residues. The sequenced material came from blood, either unsorted or a sorted T cell fraction (not recorded which). The chain joins TRBV12-3 or TRBV12-4 to TRBJ1-5; tentative D call: TRBD1 (5 bases). The receptor's source is a human donor who was either an allogeneic HSCT recipient or a stem cell or donor lymphocyte infusion donor (not recorded which). It is not recorded whose cells these are; they may come from a transplant donor. The CDR3 coding sequence is TGTGCCAGCAGCCGTGGGGGTTTTAATCAGCCCCAGCATTTT. It is translated as CASSRGGFNQPQHF.